Listed below are T cell receptor beta chains from one sample, sequenced in a study of shared clonotypes between healthy human individuals. The data were produced by immunoSEQ multiplex PCR, yet TCRdb's version contains in-frame clones alone and is incomplete. Among over a million clones listed, approximately 96% were seen once. The sequenced sample consisted of naive CD4+ T cells sorted from blood. These receptors were obtained from a man between 25 and 39 years old in good health. Each CDR3 is given with its conserved first and last residue.

j_call	cdr3_length	v_call	cdr3_aa
TRBJ1-1	14	TRBV7-9	CASSWTGFDTEAFF
TRBJ2-5	14	TRBV28	CASSPGGWQETQYF
TRBJ2-7	15	TRBV5-8	CASLPLAGGRDEQYF
TRBJ2-5	14	TRBV5-4	CASSLAVSQETQYF
TRBJ1-4	14	TRBV7-9	CASSRTGTNEKLFF
TRBJ2-5	15	TRBV5-4	CASSLGIGQEETQYF
TRBJ2-3	18	TRBV7-8	CASSPGLAGGISTDTQYF
TRBJ1-2	12	TRBV5-1	CASSLARDGYTF
TRBJ2-1	15	TRBV9	CASSARLIMDNEQFF
TRBJ2-3	15	TRBV19	CASTRRTSGPDTQYF
TRBJ2-7	16	TRBV6-5	CASSYIVPPPVYEQYF
TRBJ2-1	18	TRBV7-2	CASRFGLAGTSSYNEQFF
TRBJ1-2	18	TRBV4-1	CASSQVGAQLSLSYGYTF
TRBJ2-6	14	TRBV19	CASSIWSGANVLTF
TRBJ2-6	20	TRBV28	CASSTRTPGTGATQANVLTF
TRBJ1-2	16	TRBV14	CASSQYRGQGFHGYTF
TRBJ2-5	13	TRBV12-5	CASGLSGRETQYF
TRBJ2-1	18	TRBV15	CATSRDKSHLRAPNEQFF
TRBJ2-3	16	TRBV6-6	CASSYPRGRDTDTQYF
TRBJ1-5	13	TRBV7-8	CASSPTRGSLQHF
TRBJ2-1	17	TRBV19	CASSIDRGWENYNEQFF
TRBJ2-3	15	TRBV7-6	CASSLFQDFTDTQYF
TRBJ2-5	16	TRBV6-5	CASSYDRSVMGETQYF
TRBJ2-7	15	TRBV30	CAWSVPGDRGYEQYF
TRBJ1-5	16	TRBV9	CASSVGGGGGGQPQHF
TRBJ1-5	14	TRBV5-3	CARSPKTGAQPQHF
TRBJ2-7	18	TRBV7-2	CASSVTTSGGSFSYEQYF
TRBJ2-7	16	TRBV9	CASTKNAGTGGIEQYF
TRBJ1-1	11	TRBV19	CASKGTGRTFF
TRBJ2-7	14	TRBV11-2	CASSLAPGGYEQYF
TRBJ2-1	16	TRBV21-1	CAILGASGRLYNEQFF
TRBJ2-7	15	TRBV9	CASSVDTRSSYEQYF
TRBJ2-5	12	TRBV27	CASSSGGETQYF